Sequencing of this T cell receptor (beta chain) was carried out in a study of blood T cell repertoires in COVID-19. Study in general: From the United States, Italy and Spain came samples of acute and convalescent COVID-19. PBMCs, B-cell-depleted T cells, or T cells were the source of the cDNA or gDNA that made up the material.

Per the original data handling: For nucleated cells, counts were estimated from reference gene primer amplification. Repertoires were generated with immunoSEQ multiplex PCR, while TCRdb's copy carries only in-frame clones and drops some. V, J and clone size are taken as reported in that table, and D and trimming were inferred from the DNA itself. The repertoire includes fewer than 200,000 clones, about 74% of them detected once, and under 3.5% sits in the top ten. J lost 7 bases, V lost 8 bases, and 5 bases had no gene match. Per germline, CDR1 ENHRY and CDR2 SYGVKD. This CDR3 spans 13 amino acids. This chain joins TRBV10-3 and TRBJ2-3; TRBD2 agrees at 11 bases. The sequence derives from a woman aged 80 or over with acute or convalescent COVID-19. Specimen: peripheral blood. CDR3 nucleotide sequence: TGTGCCATCCTACTAGCGGGAGCTAATACGCAGTATTTT. Residues: CAILLAGANTQYF.